This TCR beta chain appears in the sequencing data of a study of graft-versus-host responses after intestinal transplantation. Turning to the study itself: After anti-thymocyte globulin induction, recipients took tacrolimus and steroids for 3 to 4 years.

As to this clone: No antigen is known for it.

The study, taken as a whole, reports: Graft-versus-host to host-versus-graft clonal ratios in allografts were high in patients with graft-donor T cell macrochimerism. GvH clone levels peaked in circulation, and this peak was associated with early post-transplant HvG declines.

The CDR3 runs 15 residues. Looked up from germline, CDR1 is MGHRA and CDR2 is YSYEKL. V was clipped by 0 bases and J by 11 bases, with 17 bases between them. Generated by immunoSEQ multiplex PCR, the TCRdb table keeps only in-frame clones and is missing some. The table has tens of thousands of clones, around 86% seen once; the top ten hold about 3.5%. Specimen: PBMCs, collected less than 1,400 days after transplant. The source of this sequence is a human patient who received an intestinal transplant, so some T cells may come from the graft donor. The chain combines TRBV4-1 with TRBJ1-5, with D possibly being TRBD1 (5 bases). The CDR3 loop reads CASSQDSQGGRAQHF. Written as DNA, the CDR3 is TGCGCCAGCAGCCAAGATTCGCAGGGCGGTCGTGCCCAGCATTTT.